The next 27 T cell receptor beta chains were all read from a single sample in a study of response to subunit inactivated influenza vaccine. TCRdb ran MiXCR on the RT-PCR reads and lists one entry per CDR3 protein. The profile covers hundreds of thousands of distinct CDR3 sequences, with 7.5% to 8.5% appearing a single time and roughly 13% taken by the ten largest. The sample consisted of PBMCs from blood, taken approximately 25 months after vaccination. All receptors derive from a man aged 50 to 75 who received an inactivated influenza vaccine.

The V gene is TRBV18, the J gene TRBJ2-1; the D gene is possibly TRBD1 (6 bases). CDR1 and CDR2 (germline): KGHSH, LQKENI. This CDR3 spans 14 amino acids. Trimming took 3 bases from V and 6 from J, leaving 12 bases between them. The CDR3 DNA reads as TGTGCCAGCTCACCTAAAACAGGGTCCAATGAGCAGTTCTTC. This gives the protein CASSPKTGSNEQFF.

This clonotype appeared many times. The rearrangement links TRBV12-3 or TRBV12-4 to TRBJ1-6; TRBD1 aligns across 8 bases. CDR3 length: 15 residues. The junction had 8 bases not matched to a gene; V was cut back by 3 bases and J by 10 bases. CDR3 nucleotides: TGTGCCAGCAGTTTCGCAGGACAGGGCCGATCACCCCTCCACTTT. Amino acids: CASSFAGQGRSPLHF.

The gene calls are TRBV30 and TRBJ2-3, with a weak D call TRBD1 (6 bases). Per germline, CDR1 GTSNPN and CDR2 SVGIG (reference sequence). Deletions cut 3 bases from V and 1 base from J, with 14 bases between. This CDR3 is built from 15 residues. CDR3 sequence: CAWSEQGLGTDTQYF. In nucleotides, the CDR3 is TGTGCCTGGAGCGAACAGGGCCTCGGCACAGATACGCAGTATTTT.

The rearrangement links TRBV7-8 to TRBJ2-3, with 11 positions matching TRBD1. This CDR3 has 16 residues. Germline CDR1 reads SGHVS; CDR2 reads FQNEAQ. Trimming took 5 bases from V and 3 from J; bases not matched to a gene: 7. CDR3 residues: CASSKRGQGGTDTQYF. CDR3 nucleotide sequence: TGTGCCAGCAGCAAGAGGGGACAGGGGGGAACAGATACGCAGTATTTT.

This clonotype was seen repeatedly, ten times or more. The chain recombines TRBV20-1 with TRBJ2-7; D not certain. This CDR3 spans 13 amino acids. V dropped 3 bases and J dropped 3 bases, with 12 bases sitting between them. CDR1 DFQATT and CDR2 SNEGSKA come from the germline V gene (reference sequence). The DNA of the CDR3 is TGCAGTGCTAGTTCACTGATGAGCTACGAGCAGTACTTC. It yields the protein CSASSLMSYEQYF.

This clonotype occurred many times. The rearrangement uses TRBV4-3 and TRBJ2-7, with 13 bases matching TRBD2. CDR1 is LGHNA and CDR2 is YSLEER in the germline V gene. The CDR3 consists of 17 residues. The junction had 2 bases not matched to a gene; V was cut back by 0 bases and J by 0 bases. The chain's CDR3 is CASSQDWTSGSSYEQYF. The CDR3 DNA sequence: TGCGCCAGCAGCCAAGATTGGACTAGCGGGAGCTCCTACGAGCAGTACTTC.

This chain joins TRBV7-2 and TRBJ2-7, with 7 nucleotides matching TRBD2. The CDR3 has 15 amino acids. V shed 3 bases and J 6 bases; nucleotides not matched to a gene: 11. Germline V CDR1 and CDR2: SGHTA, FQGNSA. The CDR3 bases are TGTGCCAGCAGCTTCTACTACCAGCGGGGTATCGAGCAGTACTTC. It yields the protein CASSFYYQRGIEQYF.

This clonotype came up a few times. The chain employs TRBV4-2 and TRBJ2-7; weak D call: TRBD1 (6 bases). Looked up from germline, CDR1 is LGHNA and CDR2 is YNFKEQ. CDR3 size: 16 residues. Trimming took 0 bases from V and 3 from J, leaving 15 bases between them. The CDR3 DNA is TGTGCCAGCAGCCAAGATTTACAGGGCCCTTTCTACGAGCAGTACTTC. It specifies CASSQDLQGPFYEQYF.

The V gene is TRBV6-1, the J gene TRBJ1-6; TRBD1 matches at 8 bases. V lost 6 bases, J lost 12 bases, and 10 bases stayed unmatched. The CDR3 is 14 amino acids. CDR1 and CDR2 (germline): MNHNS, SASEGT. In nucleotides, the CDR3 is TGTGCCAGCAGCCACGGACAGGGCCGCGGACCCCTCCACTTT. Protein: CASSHGQGRGPLHF.

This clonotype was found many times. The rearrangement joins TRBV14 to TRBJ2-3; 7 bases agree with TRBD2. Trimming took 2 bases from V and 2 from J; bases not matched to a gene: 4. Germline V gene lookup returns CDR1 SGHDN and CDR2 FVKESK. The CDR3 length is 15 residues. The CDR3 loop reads CASSQLSGPTDTQYF. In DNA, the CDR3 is TGTGCCAGCAGCCAACTTAGCGGGCCCACAGATACGCAGTATTTT.

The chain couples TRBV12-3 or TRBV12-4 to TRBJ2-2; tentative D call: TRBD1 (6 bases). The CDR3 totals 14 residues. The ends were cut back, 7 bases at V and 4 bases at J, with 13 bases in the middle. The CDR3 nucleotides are TGTGCCAGCACAAACAGGGTGGGCACCGGGGAGCTGTTTTTT. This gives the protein CASTNRVGTGELFF.

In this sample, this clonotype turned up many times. CDR3 residues: CASSLTGYNQPQHF. CDR3 sequence (DNA): TGTGCCAGCTCCCTTACAGGTTACAATCAGCCCCAGCATTTT. This rearrangement joins TRBV18 to TRBJ1-5; TRBD1 is a possible D gene (5 bases). CDR3 length: 14 residues. In germline, CDR1 is KGHSH, CDR2 LQKENI. The V and J ends lost 6 bases and 3 bases respectively, with 12 bases between them. Combining the CDR3 with reference TRBV18 and TRBJ1-5 gives the whole variable domain NAGVMQNPRHLVRRRGQEARLRCSPMKGHSHVYWYRQLPEEGLKFMVYLQKENIIDESGMPKERFSAEFPKEGPSILRIQQVVRGDSAAYFCASSLTGYNQPQHFGDGTRLSIL.

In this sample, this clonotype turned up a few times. CDR3 in amino acids: CASSQSLAEQYF. The CDR3 DNA is TGTGCCAGCAGCCAGAGCCTGGCCGAGCAGTACTTC. V usage is TRBV6-2 or TRBV6-3 and J usage is TRBJ2-7; D is uncertain. From germline, CDR1 is MNHEY and CDR2 SVGEGT. V was cut by 6 bases and J by 6 bases, with 12 bases left in between. The CDR3 runs to 12 residues.

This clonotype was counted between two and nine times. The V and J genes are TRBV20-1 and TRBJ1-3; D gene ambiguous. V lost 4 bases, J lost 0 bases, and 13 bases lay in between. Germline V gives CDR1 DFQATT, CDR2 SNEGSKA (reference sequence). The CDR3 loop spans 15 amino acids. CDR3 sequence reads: CSATVVLSSGNTIYF. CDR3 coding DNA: TGCAGTGCTACAGTAGTTCTAAGCTCTGGAAACACCATATATTTT.

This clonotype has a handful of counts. CDR3 protein: CASSPEGAGGELFF. The CDR3 DNA sequence: TGCGCCAGCAGCCCCGAAGGGGCTGGCGGGGAGCTGTTTTTT. This chain joins TRBV5-1 and TRBJ2-2, with D possibly being TRBD1 (5 bases). This CDR3 contains 14 residues. Germline CDR1 and CDR2: SGHRS and YFSETQ. The V gene lost 4 bases and the J gene lost 7 bases, with 14 bases spanning the gap.

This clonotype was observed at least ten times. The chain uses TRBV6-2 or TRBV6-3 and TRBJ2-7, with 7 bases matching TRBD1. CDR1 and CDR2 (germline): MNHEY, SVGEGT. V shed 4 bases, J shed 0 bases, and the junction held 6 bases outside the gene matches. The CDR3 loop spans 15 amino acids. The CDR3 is CASSSIQGSSYEQYF. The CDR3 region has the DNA TGTGCCAGCAGTTCCATACAGGGGTCCTCCTACGAGCAGTACTTC.

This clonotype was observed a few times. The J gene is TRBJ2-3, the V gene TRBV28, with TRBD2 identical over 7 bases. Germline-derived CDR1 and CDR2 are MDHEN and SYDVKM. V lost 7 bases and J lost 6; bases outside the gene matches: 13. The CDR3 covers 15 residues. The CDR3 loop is CASTSGAGPLDTQYF. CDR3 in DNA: TGTGCCAGCACTAGCGGTGCGGGTCCTTTGGATACGCAGTATTTT.

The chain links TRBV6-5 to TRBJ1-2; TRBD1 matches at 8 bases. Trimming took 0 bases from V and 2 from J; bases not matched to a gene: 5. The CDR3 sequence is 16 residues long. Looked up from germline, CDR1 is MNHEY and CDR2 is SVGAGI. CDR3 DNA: TGTGCCAGCAGTTACTCGGTGTCAGGGGGCAACTATGGCTACACCTTC. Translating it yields CASSYSVSGGNYGYTF.

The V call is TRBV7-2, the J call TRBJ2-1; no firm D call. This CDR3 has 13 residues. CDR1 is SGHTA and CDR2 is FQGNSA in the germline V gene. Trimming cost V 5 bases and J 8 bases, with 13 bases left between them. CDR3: CASSRTRSDEQFF. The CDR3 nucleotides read TGTGCCAGCAGCCGCACCAGGTCGGATGAGCAGTTCTTC. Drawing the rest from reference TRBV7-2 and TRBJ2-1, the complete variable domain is GAGVSQSPSNKVTEKGKDVELRCDPISGHTALYWYRQSLGQGLEFLIYFQGNSAPDKSGLPSDRFSAERTGGSVSTLTIQRTQQEDSAVYLCASSRTRSDEQFFGPGTRLTVL.

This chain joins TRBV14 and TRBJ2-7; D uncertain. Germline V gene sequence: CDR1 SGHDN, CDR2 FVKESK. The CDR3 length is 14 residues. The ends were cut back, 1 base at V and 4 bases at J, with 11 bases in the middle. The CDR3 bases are TGTGCCAGCAGCCAAGTCCCCGGTTTTTACGAGCAGTACTTC. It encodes CASSQVPGFYEQYF.

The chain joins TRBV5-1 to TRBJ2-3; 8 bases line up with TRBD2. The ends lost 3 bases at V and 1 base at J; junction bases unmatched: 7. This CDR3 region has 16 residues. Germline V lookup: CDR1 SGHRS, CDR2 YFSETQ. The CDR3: CASSSSGRGGTDTQYF. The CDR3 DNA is TGCGCCAGCAGCTCGAGCGGGAGAGGAGGCACAGATACGCAGTATTTT.

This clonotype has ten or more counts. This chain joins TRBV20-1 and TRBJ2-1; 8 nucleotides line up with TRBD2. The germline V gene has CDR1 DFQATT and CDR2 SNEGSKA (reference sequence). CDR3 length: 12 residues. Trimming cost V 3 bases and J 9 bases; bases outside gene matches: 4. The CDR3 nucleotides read TGCAGTGCTAGCGGGGGGGGTCGTGAGCAGTTCTTC. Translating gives CSASGGGREQFF.

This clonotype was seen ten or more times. The CDR3 DNA is TGCGCCAGCTGGGGGGGCGGGACTGAAGCTTTCTTT. Its protein product is CASWGGGTEAFF. This chain joins TRBV4-1 and TRBJ1-1, with D perhaps matching TRBD1 (6 bases). This CDR3 is 12 amino acids long. The V end lost 8 bases, the J end lost 5 bases, and 12 bases lay between the germline ends. The germline V gene has CDR1 MGHRA and CDR2 YSYEKL.

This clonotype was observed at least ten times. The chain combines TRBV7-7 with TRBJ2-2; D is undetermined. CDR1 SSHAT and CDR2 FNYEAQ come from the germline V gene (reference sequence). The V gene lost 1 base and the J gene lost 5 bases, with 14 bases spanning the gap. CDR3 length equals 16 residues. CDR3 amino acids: CASSLGGRLGTGELFF. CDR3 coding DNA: TGTGCCAGCAGCTTAGGTGGTCGCCTGGGTACCGGGGAGCTGTTTTTT.

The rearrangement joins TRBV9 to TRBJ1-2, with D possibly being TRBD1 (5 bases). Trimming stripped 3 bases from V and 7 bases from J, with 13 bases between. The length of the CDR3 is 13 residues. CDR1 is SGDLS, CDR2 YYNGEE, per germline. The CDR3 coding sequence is TGTGCCAGCAGCGACGGGACTAGCGGTGGCTACACCTTC. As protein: CASSDGTSGGYTF.

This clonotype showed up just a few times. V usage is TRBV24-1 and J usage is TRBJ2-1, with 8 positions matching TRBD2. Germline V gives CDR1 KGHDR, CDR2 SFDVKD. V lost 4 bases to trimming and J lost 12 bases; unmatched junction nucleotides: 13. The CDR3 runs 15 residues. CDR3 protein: CATSESGRGNEGQFF. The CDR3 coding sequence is TGTGCCACCAGTGAGAGCGGGAGAGGAAATGAAGGGCAGTTCTTC.

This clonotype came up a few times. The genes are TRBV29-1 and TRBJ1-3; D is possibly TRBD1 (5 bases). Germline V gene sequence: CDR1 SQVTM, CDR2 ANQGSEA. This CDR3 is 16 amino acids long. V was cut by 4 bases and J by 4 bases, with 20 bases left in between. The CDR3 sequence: CSVAFGGQGPGNTIYF. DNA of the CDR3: TGCAGCGTTGCGTTTGGCGGCCAGGGACCAGGAAACACCATATATTTT.